The 29 T cell receptor beta chains below all came from one sample that was sequenced in a study of CD8+CD57+ T cells in acquired aplastic anemia. All patients picked for sequencing had shown, by flow cytometry, an expansion of CD8+CD57+ cells. It was genomic DNA that served as the template for profiling TCR beta VDJ and CDR3. From the reads, TCRdb called clonotypes with MiXCR, one entry per CDR3 protein. The profile shows approximately 170,000 distinct CDR3 sequences, less than 60% of them singletons. Material: sorted CD4+, CD8+, or CD8+CD57+ T cells (not recorded which) from PBMCs. Every receptor here comes from a human donor with aplastic anemia.

The chain uses TRBV20-1 and TRBJ1-5, with 10 bases aligning to TRBD1. The CDR3 covers 13 residues. In germline, CDR1 is DFQATT, CDR2 SNEGSKA (reference sequence). With V trimmed by 6 bases and J by 5 bases, 4 bases remained unmatched. The CDR3 bases are TGCAGTGCCAGACAGGGGGCAGATCAGCCCCAGCATTTT. It yields the protein CSARQGADQPQHF.

V usage is TRBV12-3 or TRBV12-4 and J usage is TRBJ1-2, with 9 bases lining up with TRBD1. Losses at the gene ends were 9 bases for V and 3 bases for J; bases not matched to a gene: 5. This CDR3 is built from 13 residues. Here the CDR3 reads CASTTGGHYGYTF. In DNA form, the CDR3 reads TGTGCCAGTACAACAGGGGGCCACTATGGCTACACCTTC.

The sample holds a few counts of this clonotype. The J gene is TRBJ1-2, the V gene TRBV25-1; D uncertain. V lost 4 bases and J lost 2, with 8 bases in between. This CDR3 is built from 13 residues. Germline V CDR1 and CDR2: MGHDK, SYGVNS. DNA of the CDR3: TGTGCCAGCAGTGGCCGGGAAAACTATGGCTACACCTTC. This sequence encodes CASSGRENYGYTF.

This clonotype was picked up many times. The chain uses TRBV11-2 and TRBJ1-1; D perhaps matches TRBD1 (6 bases). V was cut by 3 bases and J by 3 bases, with 11 bases left in between. The germline gives CDR1 SGHAT, CDR2 FQNNGV. The CDR3 covers 14 residues. Here the CDR3 reads CASSFEGGYTEAFF. CDR3 nucleotides: TGTGCCAGCAGCTTTGAAGGGGGATACACTGAAGCTTTCTTT. Full variable domain (rest looked up from reference TRBV11-2 and TRBJ1-1): EAGVAQSPRYKIIEKRQSVAFWCNPISGHATLYWYQQILGQGPKLLIQFQNNGVVDDSQLPKDRFSAERLKGVDSTLKIQPAKLEDSAVYLCASSFEGGYTEAFFGQGTRLTVV.

The genes are TRBV29-1 and TRBJ2-1, with D possibly being TRBD2 (6 bases). The CDR3 consists of 14 residues. Between the trimmed V and J ends, which lost 4 bases and 0 bases, there was a span of 10 bases. Germline V gene data show CDR1 as SQVTM and CDR2 as ANQGSEA. CDR3: CSVARRGSYNEQFF. The CDR3 bases are TGCAGCGTTGCCAGGAGGGGCTCCTACAATGAGCAGTTCTTC.

The chain couples TRBV4-3 to TRBJ2-7; D is possibly TRBD1 or TRBD2 (6 bases each). This CDR3 has 17 amino acids. V dropped 3 bases and J dropped 2 bases, with 20 bases sitting between them. CDR1 is LGHNA, CDR2 YSLEER, per germline. The CDR3 reads CASSHTGKGRRTYEQYF. In DNA, the CDR3 is TGCGCCAGCAGCCATACAGGGAAAGGGAGGAGGACCTACGAGCAGTACTTC.

Ten or more counts support this clonotype. The chain has TRBV27 and TRBJ1-6; a possible D gene is TRBD1 (5 bases). The germline gives CDR1 MNHEY, CDR2 SMNVEV (reference sequence). The CDR3 has 15 residues. The V end was cut by 5 bases, the J end by 2 bases, with 10 bases between. The CDR3 nucleotides are TGTGCCAGCAGTCCTGACAGCACCTATAATTCACCCCTCCACTTT. It encodes CASSPDSTYNSPLHF.

This clonotype showed up many times. The genes are TRBV7-2 and TRBJ1-6; D is undetermined. Germline lookup yields CDR1 SGHTA and CDR2 FQGNSA. The V and J ends lost 5 bases and 11 bases respectively, with 19 bases between them. The CDR3 extends over 15 amino acids. The DNA of the CDR3 is TGTGCCAGCAGCCTACAGCTATCGGCAGTTGCACCCCTCCACTTT. Translation gives CASSLQLSAVAPLHF.

This sequence joins TRBV10-3 and TRBJ1-5, with D hard to call. This CDR3 is built from 14 residues. Germline V gene lookup returns CDR1 ENHRY and CDR2 SYGVKD. V shed 3 bases and J shed 5 bases, with 11 bases lying between them. The CDR3 coding sequence is TGTGCCATCAGTGACCGGGTCGGCGATCAGCCCCAGCATTTT. As protein: CAISDRVGDQPQHF.

This clonotype was seen only a few times. This chain joins TRBV27 and TRBJ1-1; D is uncertain. CDR1 MNHEY and CDR2 SMNVEV come from the germline V gene (reference sequence). V dropped 2 bases and J dropped 1 base, with 11 bases sitting between them. The CDR3 has 15 amino acids. This CDR3 is CASSLTVTQNTEAFF. The CDR3 DNA follows: TGTGCCAGCAGTTTAACGGTGACACAGAACACTGAAGCTTTCTTT.

This clonotype has at least ten counts. This chain connects TRBV5-5 to TRBJ2-3; TRBD1 might be the D (5 bases). The CDR3 has 15 amino acids. Per germline, CDR1 SGHKS and CDR2 YYEKEE (reference sequence). Trimming shortened V by 0 bases and J by 2 bases, and 10 bases separated the two germline ends. DNA of the CDR3: TGTGCCAGCAGCTTGGCTCGACAGTTCACAGATACGCAGTATTTT. It yields the protein CASSLARQFTDTQYF. The entire variable domain, with the rest obtained from reference TRBV5-5 and TRBJ2-3, is as follows: DAGVTQSPTHLIKTRGQQVTLRCSPISGHKSVSWYQQVLGQGPQFIFQYYEKEERGRGNFPDRFSARQFPNYSSELNVNALLLGDSALYLCASSLARQFTDTQYFGPGTRLTVL.

This chain connects TRBV19 to TRBJ1-1; D is possibly TRBD1 (5 bases). Germline V gene sequence: CDR1 LNHDA, CDR2 SQIVND (reference sequence). The CDR3 is 14 residues long. The germline V and J ends were trimmed by 4 bases and 0 bases, with 9 bases remaining between them. The CDR3 reads CASSTGFMNTEAFF. CDR3 in DNA: TGTGCCAGTAGTACAGGGTTCATGAACACTGAAGCTTTCTTT.

This clonotype was seen a few times. CDR3 amino acids: CASSTGRAWEPQHF. The DNA for the CDR3 is TGTGCCAGTAGTACCGGGAGGGCCTGGGAGCCCCAGCATTTT. This chain links TRBV19 with TRBJ1-5; no clear D. The germline V gene encodes CDR1 LNHDA and CDR2 SQIVND (reference sequence). This CDR3 contains 14 residues. Trimming took off 4 bases at V and 8 bases at J, with 15 bases between the two ends.

This clonotype was counted ten times or more. The chain links TRBV9 to TRBJ2-5; D might be TRBD1 or TRBD2, each matching 6 bases. Per the germline V gene, CDR1 is SGDLS and CDR2 is YYNGEE. Trimming took off 3 bases at V and 5 bases at J, with 14 bases between the two ends. The CDR3 covers 14 residues. The CDR3 DNA follows: TGTGCCAGCAGCGGACTGGGGGGCGGGGAGACCCAGTACTTC. It encodes CASSGLGGGETQYF.

The chain recombines TRBV15 with TRBJ2-3, with unresolved D. The ends were cut back, 4 bases at V and 8 bases at J, with 13 bases in the middle. Germline V gives CDR1 LNHNV, CDR2 YYDKDF (reference sequence). The CDR3 covers 13 residues. CDR3 coding DNA: TGTGCCACCAGCAACAATCCTAGTGGTACGCAGTATTTT. As protein: CATSNNPSGTQYF. Variable domain in full (rest from reference TRBV15 and TRBJ2-3): DAMVIQNPRYQVTQFGKPVTLSCSQTLNHNVMYWYQQKSSQAPKLLFHYYDKDFNNEADTPDNFQSRRPNTSFCFLDIRSPGLGDTAMYLCATSNNPSGTQYFGPGTRLTVL.

This chain uses TRBV19 with TRBJ1-2; a possible D gene is TRBD1 (6 bases). Trimming removed 5 bases from V and 4 bases from J, with 11 bases in between. The CDR3 is 13 amino acids. Germline CDR1 and CDR2: LNHDA and SQIVND (reference sequence). The CDR3 DNA reads as TGTGCCAGTAGTGCGGACAGCGTCTATGGCTACACCTTC. This encodes CASSADSVYGYTF.

This clonotype was detected ten times or more. The gene calls are TRBV5-5 and TRBJ1-1; D is undetermined. This CDR3 has 14 residues. Deletions cut 0 bases from V and 0 bases from J, with 6 bases between. Germline CDR1 is SGHKS and CDR2 is YYEKEE (reference sequence). In DNA form, the CDR3 reads TGTGCCAGCAGCTTGGGGCAGGTGAACACTGAAGCTTTCTTT. This sequence encodes CASSLGQVNTEAFF.

This sequence joins TRBV19 and TRBJ1-2; perhaps TRBD1 as D (6 bases). From germline, CDR1 is LNHDA and CDR2 SQIVND (reference sequence). Trimming took off 8 bases at V and 9 bases at J, with 13 bases between the two ends. This CDR3 comprises 11 residues. CDR3 coding DNA: TGTGCCAGTCGCTCCGGACAGCGCTACACCTTC. It yields the protein CASRSGQRYTF.

V is TRBV19 and J is TRBJ1-3; possible D gene TRBD1, 6 bases. The V gene's germline CDR1 is LNHDA and CDR2 SQIVND (reference sequence). CDR3 length: 17 residues. The ends were cut back, 5 bases at V and 3 bases at J, with 20 bases in the middle. The CDR3 reads CASSERGGGIFGNTIYF. The CDR3 DNA reads as TGTGCCAGTAGTGAAAGGGGGGGCGGCATCTTTGGAAACACCATATATTTT.

J is TRBJ1-4 and V is TRBV10-3; 8 positions match TRBD1. Germline CDR1 is ENHRY and CDR2 is SYGVKD. The length of the CDR3 is 13 residues. Losses at the gene ends were 10 bases for V and 5 bases for J; bases not matched to a gene: 6. DNA for the CDR3: TGTGCCACCAAGGACAGGGAAAATGAAAAACTGTTTTTT. It specifies CATKDRENEKLFF.

This sequence joins TRBV18 and TRBJ2-1; 10 bases line up with TRBD1. Looked up from germline, CDR1 is KGHSH and CDR2 is LQKENI. V gave up 4 bases and J gave up 7 bases; unmatched junction bases: 7. The CDR3 extends over 15 amino acids. The DNA of the CDR3 is TGTGCCAGCTCACTAGGGACAGGGGCAAGTAATGAGCAGTTCTTC. This gives the protein CASSLGTGASNEQFF.

There are many counts of this clonotype. The chain joins TRBV6-1 to TRBJ1-6; no definite D call. This CDR3 has 14 residues. Per the germline V gene, CDR1 is MNHNS and CDR2 is SASEGT. Trimming stripped 2 bases from V and 5 bases from J, with 7 bases between. The CDR3 is CASSEYRNNSPLHF. Written as DNA, the CDR3 is TGTGCCAGCAGTGAATACCGAAATAATTCACCCCTCCACTTT.

This clonotype was recorded many times. The chain is built from TRBV5-1 and TRBJ1-2; TRBD1 matches at 9 bases. This CDR3 spans 13 amino acids. Germline trimming cut 4 bases from V and 6 bases from J; bases unmatched to any gene: 4. Germline CDR1 reads SGHRS; CDR2 reads YFSETQ. The CDR3 sequence: CASSHGQGNGYTF. In DNA form, the CDR3 reads TGCGCCAGCAGCCATGGACAGGGGAATGGCTACACCTTC.

V usage is TRBV2 and J usage is TRBJ2-7, with 10 positions matching TRBD1. CDR3 length equals 13 residues. Germline CDR1 SNHLY, CDR2 FYNNEI. Germline trimming cut 6 bases from V and 2 bases from J; bases unmatched to any gene: 1. CDR3 sequence reads: CASRGTGAYEQYF. The CDR3 DNA sequence: TGTGCCAGCAGAGGGACAGGGGCCTACGAGCAGTACTTC.

In the case of this clonotype: A junction end diverges from the germline sequence, so it may reflect a read error. The V and J genes are TRBV19 and TRBJ1-5; D is possibly TRBD1 (5 bases). Germline loops: CDR1 LNHDA, CDR2 SQIVND (reference sequence). This CDR3 spans 14 amino acids. CDR3 in DNA: TGTGCCAGTGGTATTTCGGGGGACAATCAGCCCCAGCATTTT. As protein: CASGISGDNQPQHF. The full variable domain, completed using reference TRBV19 and TRBJ1-5, is DGGITQSPKYLFRKEGQNVTLSCEQNLNHDAMYWYRQDPGQGLRLIYYSQIVNDFQKGDIAEGYSVSREKKESFPLTVTSAQKNPTAFYLCASGISGDNQPQHFGDGTRLSIL.

V usage is TRBV11-1 and J usage is TRBJ1-6; weak D call: TRBD1 (5 bases). CDR1 is SGHAT, CDR2 FQDESV, per germline (reference sequence). The CDR3 has 17 amino acids. Trimming cost V 1 base and J 6 bases, with 16 bases left between them. In DNA form, the CDR3 reads TGTGCCAGCAGCTTAGTGAGGGAAAGGGGACTTAATTCACCCCTCCACTTT. Translation: CASSLVRERGLNSPLHF.

This rearrangement joins TRBV12-3 or TRBV12-4 to TRBJ2-1; 12 positions agree with TRBD2. This CDR3 region has 15 residues. The junction had 3 bases not matched to a gene; V was cut back by 4 bases and J by 5 bases. Written as DNA, the CDR3 is TGTGCCAGCAGTTGGACTAGCGGGGATAACAATGAGCAGTTCTTC. Translated: CASSWTSGDNNEQFF.

This rearrangement joins TRBV5-1 to TRBJ1-1, with D possibly matching TRBD1 (5 bases). The CDR3 consists of 16 residues. Trimming stripped 4 bases from V and 1 base from J, with 17 bases between. Germline values: CDR1 SGHRS, CDR2 YFSETQ. The CDR3 nucleotides read TGCGCCAGCAGCCCGGATGGGGGTCTCCAGAACACTGAAGCTTTCTTT. Its translation: CASSPDGGLQNTEAFF.

V usage is TRBV27 and J usage is TRBJ2-2; 8 bases line up with TRBD1. The CDR3 runs to 15 residues. The germline V gene has CDR1 MNHEY and CDR2 SMNVEV (reference sequence). V was pared by 2 bases and J by 9 bases, with 8 bases of the junction left unmatched. In DNA, the CDR3 is TGTGCCAGCAGTTTACGGGACAGGCGTAGCAGGGAGCTGTTTTTT. Residues: CASSLRDRRSRELFF.